The present TCR beta chain was sequenced within a study of blood T cells in healthy people across ages. The CDR3 consists of 12 residues. Deletions cut 1 base from V and 8 bases from J, with 8 bases between. The authors ran a second PCR of about 6 to 11 cycles using a sample-barcoded 5' primer and a J-beta primer mix. TCRdb analysed the 5' RACE reads with MiXCR anew, one entry per CDR3 protein. The sample records more than 450,000 distinct CDR3 sequences, about 28% being singletons. Study findings and constraints: TCR beta diversity per million T cells fell roughly linearly with age.

As concerns this clonotype: Its cognate antigen is unknown.

The same data also contributed to another study, on T cells of mothers and their children. That report adds: Mother-child pairs who were related displayed a slightly higher overlap than unrelated pairs, a difference that was non-significant.

The sample taken for sequencing was blood. This sequence was found in a boy younger than 10 in good health. The rearrangement joins TRBV12-3 or TRBV12-4 to TRBJ1-2; D unresolved. The CDR3 loop is CASSLGPKGYTF. The CDR3 nucleotides are TGTGCCAGCAGTTTAGGGCCCAAGGGCTACACCTTC.